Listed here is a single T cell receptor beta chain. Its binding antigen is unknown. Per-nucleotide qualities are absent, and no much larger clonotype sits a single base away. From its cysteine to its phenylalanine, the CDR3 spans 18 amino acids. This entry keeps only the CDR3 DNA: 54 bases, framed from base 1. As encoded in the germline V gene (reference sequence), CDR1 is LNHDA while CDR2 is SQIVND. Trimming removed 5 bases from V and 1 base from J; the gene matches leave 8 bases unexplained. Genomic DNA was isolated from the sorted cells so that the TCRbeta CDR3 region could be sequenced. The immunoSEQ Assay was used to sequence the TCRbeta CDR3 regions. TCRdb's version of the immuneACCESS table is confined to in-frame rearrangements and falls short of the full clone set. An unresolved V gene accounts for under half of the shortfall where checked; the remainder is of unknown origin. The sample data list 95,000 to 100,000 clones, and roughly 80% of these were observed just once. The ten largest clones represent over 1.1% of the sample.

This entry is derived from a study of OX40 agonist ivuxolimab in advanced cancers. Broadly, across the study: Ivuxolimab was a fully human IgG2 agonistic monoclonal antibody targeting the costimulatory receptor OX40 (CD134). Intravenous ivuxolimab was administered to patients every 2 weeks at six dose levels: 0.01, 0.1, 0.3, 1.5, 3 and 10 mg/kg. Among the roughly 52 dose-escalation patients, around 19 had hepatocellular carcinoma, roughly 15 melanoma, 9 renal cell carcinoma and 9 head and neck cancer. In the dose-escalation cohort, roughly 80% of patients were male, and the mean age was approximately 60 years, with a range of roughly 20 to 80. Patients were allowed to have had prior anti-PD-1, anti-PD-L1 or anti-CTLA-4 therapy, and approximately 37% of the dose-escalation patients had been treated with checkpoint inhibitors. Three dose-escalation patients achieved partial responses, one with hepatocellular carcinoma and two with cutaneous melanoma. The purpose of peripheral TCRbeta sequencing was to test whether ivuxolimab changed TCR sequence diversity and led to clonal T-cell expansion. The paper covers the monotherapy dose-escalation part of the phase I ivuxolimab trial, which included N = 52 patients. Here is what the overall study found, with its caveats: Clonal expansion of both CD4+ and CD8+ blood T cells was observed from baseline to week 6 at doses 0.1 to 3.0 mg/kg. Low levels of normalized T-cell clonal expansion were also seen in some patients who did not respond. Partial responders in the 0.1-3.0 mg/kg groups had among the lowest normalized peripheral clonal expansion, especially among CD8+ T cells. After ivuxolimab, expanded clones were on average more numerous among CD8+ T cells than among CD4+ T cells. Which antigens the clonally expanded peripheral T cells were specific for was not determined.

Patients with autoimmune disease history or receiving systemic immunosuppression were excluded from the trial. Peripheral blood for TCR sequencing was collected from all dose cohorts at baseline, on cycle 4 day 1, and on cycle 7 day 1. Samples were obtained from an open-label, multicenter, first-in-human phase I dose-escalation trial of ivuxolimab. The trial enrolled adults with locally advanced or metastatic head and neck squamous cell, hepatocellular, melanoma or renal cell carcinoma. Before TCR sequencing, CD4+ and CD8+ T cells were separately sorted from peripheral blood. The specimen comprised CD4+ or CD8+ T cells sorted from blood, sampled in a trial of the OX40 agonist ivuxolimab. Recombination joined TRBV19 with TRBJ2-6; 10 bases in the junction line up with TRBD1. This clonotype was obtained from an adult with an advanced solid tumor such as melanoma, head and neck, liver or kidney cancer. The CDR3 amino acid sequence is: CASSPTGGRPSGANVLTF. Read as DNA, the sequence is TGTGCCAGTAGTCCGACAGGGGGCAGACCTTCTGGGGCCAACGTCCTGACTTTC.